This T cell receptor beta chain was documented in a study of blood T cell repertoires in COVID-19. Study overall: The cDNA or gDNA used as material had been derived from T cells, B-cell-depleted T cells, or PBMCs.

Germline V gene data show CDR1 as MNHEY and CDR2 as SMNVEV (reference sequence). The CDR3 has 15 amino acids. V was clipped by 2 bases and J by 0 bases, with 9 bases between them. Libraries were prepared by immunoSEQ multiplex PCR; TCRdb keeps only in-frame clonotypes and omits some of them. In the table there are around 200,000 clones, approximately 86% of which are singletons. This clonotype was sampled from a man under 40 with acute or convalescent COVID-19. Material: peripheral blood. This rearrangement joins TRBV27 to TRBJ2-3; no definite D call. The CDR3 DNA sequence: TGTGCCAGCAGTTTAGGCCCCCTTAGCACAGATACGCAGTATTTT. This gives the protein CASSLGPLSTDTQYF.